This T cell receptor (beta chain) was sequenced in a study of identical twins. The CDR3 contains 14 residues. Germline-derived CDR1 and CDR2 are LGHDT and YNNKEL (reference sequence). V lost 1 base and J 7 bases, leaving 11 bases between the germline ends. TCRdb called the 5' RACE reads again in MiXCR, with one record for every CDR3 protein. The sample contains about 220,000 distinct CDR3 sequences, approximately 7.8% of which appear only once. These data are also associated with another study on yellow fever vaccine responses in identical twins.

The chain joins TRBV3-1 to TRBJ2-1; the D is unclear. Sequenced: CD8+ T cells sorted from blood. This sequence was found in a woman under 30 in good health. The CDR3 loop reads CASSQVSMRNEQFF. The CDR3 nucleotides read TGTGCCAGCAGCCAAGTATCGATGCGGAATGAGCAGTTCTTC.